This T cell receptor (beta chain) was captured in a study of T cells after yellow fever vaccination. Whole-study context: Preparing low-cell-number fractions relied on SMART-Seq v4 Ultra Low Input.

TCRdb itself ran the 5' RACE reads through MiXCR, one entry per CDR3 protein. The sample yields hundreds of thousands of distinct CDR3 sequences, approximately 3.8% seen once. Study-level findings and limits: Once the booster was given, most primary-vaccination clones reappeared, at 95% to 97% for CD4 and roughly 91% for CD8.

Ten or more counts support this clonotype. What it binds is unknown. V was pared by 3 bases and J by 8 bases, with 7 bases between. CDR3 size: 12 residues. CDR1 is MGHRA, CDR2 YSYEKL, per germline. The sample here was PBMCs, taken on the day of the yellow fever booster vaccination. This TCR derives from a man aged 18 to 30 who received the YFV17D yellow fever vaccine. The chain employs TRBV4-1 and TRBJ2-2; possibly TRBD2 for D (5 bases). Here the CDR3 reads CASSQRGGELFF. The CDR3 DNA reads as TGCGCCAGCAGCCAGAGAGGGGGGGAGCTGTTTTTT.